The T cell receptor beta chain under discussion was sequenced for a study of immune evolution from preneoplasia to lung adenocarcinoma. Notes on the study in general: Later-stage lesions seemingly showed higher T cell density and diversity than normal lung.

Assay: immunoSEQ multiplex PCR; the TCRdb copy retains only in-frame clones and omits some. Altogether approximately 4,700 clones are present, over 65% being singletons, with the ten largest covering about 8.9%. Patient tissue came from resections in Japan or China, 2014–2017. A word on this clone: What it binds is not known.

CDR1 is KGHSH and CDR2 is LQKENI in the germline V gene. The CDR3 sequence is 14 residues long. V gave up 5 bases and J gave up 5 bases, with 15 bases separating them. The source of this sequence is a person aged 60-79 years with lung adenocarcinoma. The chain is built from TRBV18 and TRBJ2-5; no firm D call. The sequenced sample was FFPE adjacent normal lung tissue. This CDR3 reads CASSSAKGFETQYF. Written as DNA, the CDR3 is TGTGCCAGCTCATCAGCAAAGGGATTTGAGACCCAGTACTTC.